The present TCR beta chain was sequenced within a study of shared T cell receptors in the human thymus. The CDR3 length is 16 residues. Germline values: CDR1 SNHLY, CDR2 FYNNEI. J gave up 4 bases and V 5 bases, and 8 bases lay outside the gene matches. TCRdb's copy holds only in-frame clones and misses some; the assay was immunoSEQ multiplex PCR. The repertoire holds 720,000 or so clones, with 70% to 90% as singletons. This sample also appeared in a second study, on human thymus T cells. That publication notes: Related studies found that unrelated individuals share highly overlapping thymic repertoires.

The specimen sequenced was thymocytes. This receptor was identified in a girl in the first two years of life with a congenital heart defect. The genes are TRBV2 and TRBJ1-6; 7 nucleotides align to TRBD1. The CDR3 loop reads CASSKLRDSYNSPLHF. The CDR3 coding sequence is TGTGCCAGCAGTAAACTTAGGGACAGTTATAATTCACCCCTCCACTTT.